Below are 5 T cell receptor beta chains sequenced from a single sample in a study of T cells in Graves' hyperthyroidism and ophthalmopathy. Researchers amplified the TCR beta CDR3 regions from RNA transcripts. In the first-round RT-PCR of the TCR CDR3, the HTBI primer set was used. TCRdb analysed the multiplex PCR reads with MiXCR anew, one entry per CDR3 protein. The sample yields about 320,000 distinct CDR3 sequences, around 17% seen once. Material: blood. The receptor set was obtained from a man younger than 40 with Graves' hyperthyroidism.

The chain uses TRBV5-1 and TRBJ1-3; 7 nucleotides align to TRBD1. The CDR3 totals 15 residues. Germline V lookup: CDR1 SGHRS, CDR2 YFSETQ. V shed 4 bases, J shed 3 bases, and the junction held 7 bases outside the gene matches. The CDR3 region is CASSPQGVFGNTIYF. DNA of the CDR3: TGCGCCAGCAGCCCTCAGGGGGTTTTTGGAAACACCATATATTTT.

This clonotype was seen ten or more times. The DNA of the CDR3 is TGTGCCAGCAGCCTCCTTCTAGCTAATGAGCAGTTCTTC. It codes for CASSLLLANEQFF. V usage is TRBV2 and J usage is TRBJ2-1; possible D gene TRBD2, 5 bases. The germline V gene has CDR1 SNHLY and CDR2 FYNNEI. V was cut by 6 bases and J by 7 bases, with 13 bases left in between. There are 13 residues in the CDR3.

This clonotype appeared many times. The V gene is TRBV24-1, the J gene TRBJ2-7; D is possibly TRBD1 or TRBD2 (5 bases each). Trimming removed 9 bases from V and 7 bases from J, with 15 bases in between. The germline gives CDR1 KGHDR, CDR2 SFDVKD. The CDR3 has 12 amino acids. The CDR3 DNA follows: TGTGCCACCGGCCGGGACGGTGTTGAGCAGTACTTC. It yields the protein CATGRDGVEQYF.

This clonotype was seen repeatedly, ten times or more. CDR3 in DNA: TGTGCCAGCTCACCACCGCTTAATGATTACACTGAAGCTTTCTTT. It translates to CASSPPLNDYTEAFF. This sequence joins TRBV18 and TRBJ1-1; D call uncertain. This CDR3 region has 15 residues. Trimming pared 0 bases from V and 3 bases from J, leaving 11 bases between. Looked up from germline, CDR1 is KGHSH and CDR2 is LQKENI.

The sample holds many counts of this clonotype. The rearrangement links TRBV18 to TRBJ2-3; unclear D gene. The ends were cut back, 6 bases at V and 1 base at J, with 5 bases in the middle. Germline CDR1 is KGHSH and CDR2 is LQKENI. This CDR3 is built from 12 residues. CDR3 in DNA: TGTGCCAGCTCCACCCGCACAGATACGCAGTATTTT. It yields the protein CASSTRTDTQYF.